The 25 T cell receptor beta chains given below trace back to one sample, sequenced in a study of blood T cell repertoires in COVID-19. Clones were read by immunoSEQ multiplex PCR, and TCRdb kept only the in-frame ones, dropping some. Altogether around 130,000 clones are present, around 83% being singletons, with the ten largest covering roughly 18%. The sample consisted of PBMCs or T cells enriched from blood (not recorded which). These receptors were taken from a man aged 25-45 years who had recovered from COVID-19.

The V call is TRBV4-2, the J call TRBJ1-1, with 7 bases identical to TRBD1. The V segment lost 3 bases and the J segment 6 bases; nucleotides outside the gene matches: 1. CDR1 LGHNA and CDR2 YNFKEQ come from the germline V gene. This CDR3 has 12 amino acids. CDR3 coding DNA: TGTGCCAGCAGCCACACAGGGGCTGAAGCTTTCTTT. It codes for CASSHTGAEAFF.

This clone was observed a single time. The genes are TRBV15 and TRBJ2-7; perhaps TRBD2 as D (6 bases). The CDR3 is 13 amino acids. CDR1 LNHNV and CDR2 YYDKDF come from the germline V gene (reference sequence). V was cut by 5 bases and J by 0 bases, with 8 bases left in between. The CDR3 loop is CATSREPSYEQYV. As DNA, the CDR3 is TGTGCCACCAGCCGGGAGCCCTCCTACGAGCAGTACGTC.

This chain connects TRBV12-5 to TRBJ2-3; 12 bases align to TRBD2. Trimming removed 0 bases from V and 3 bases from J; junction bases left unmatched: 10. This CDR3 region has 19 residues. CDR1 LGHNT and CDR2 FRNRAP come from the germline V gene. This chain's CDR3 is CASGLVLAGGRGWTDTQYF. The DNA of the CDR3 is TGTGCTAGTGGTTTGGTACTAGCGGGGGGCCGTGGTTGGACAGATACGCAGTATTTT.

The CDR3 region has the DNA TGTGCCAGCTCTGGTGGACTAGCGGGAGTTTATGAGCAGTTCTTC. Amino acid sequence: CASSGGLAGVYEQFF. V usage is TRBV18 and J usage is TRBJ2-1; 13 bases are a match to TRBD2. CDR1 and CDR2 from the germline V gene are KGHSH and LQKENI. CDR3 length equals 15 residues. The V gene end was trimmed by 6 bases and the J gene end by 8 bases; junction bases not matched to a gene: 7.

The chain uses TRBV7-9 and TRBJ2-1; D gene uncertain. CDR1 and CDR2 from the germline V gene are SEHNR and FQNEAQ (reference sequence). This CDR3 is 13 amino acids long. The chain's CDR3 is CAGDRGSYNEQFF. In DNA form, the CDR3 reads TGTGCAGGTGACCGAGGCTCCTACAATGAGCAGTTCTTC.

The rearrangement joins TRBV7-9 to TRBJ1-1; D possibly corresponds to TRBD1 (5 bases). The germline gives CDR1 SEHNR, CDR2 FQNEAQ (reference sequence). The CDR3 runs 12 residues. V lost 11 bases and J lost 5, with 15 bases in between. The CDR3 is CARTTGGTEAFF. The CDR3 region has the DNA TGTGCCCGCACCACTGGGGGGACTGAAGCTTTCTTT.

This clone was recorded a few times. For the CDR3, the DNA is TGTGCCATCAGTGTGGTGCTGGGCCGGGGGACAGGAGGACTAGCGGGAGGCCCCATGTTCTTC. This codes for CAISVVLGRGTGGLAGGPMFF. V gene TRBV10-3 combines with J gene TRBJ2-1, with TRBD2 matching over 14 bases. CDR1 and CDR2 (germline): ENHRY, SYGVKD. The J segment lost 15 bases and the V segment lost 4 bases, leaving 29 bases of the junction unmatched. The CDR3 is made up of 21 amino acids.

The CDR3: CASSQDPRGLAGLGYNEQFF. The CDR3 DNA reads TGTGCCAGCAGCCAAGACCCAAGAGGACTAGCAGGTTTGGGCTACAATGAGCAGTTCTTC. The chain joins TRBV3-1 (or the pseudogene TRBV3-2) to TRBJ2-1; TRBD2 matches 8 bases. The V segment lost 0 bases and the J segment 3 bases; nucleotides outside the gene matches: 16. Germline CDR1 and CDR2: LGHDT and YNNKEL (reference sequence). This CDR3 spans 20 amino acids.

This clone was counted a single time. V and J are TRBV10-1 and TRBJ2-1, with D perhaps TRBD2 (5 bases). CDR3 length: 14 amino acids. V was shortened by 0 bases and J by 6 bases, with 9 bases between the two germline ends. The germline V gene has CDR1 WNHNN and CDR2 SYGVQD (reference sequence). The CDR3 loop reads CASSESPEGNEQFF. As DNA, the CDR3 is TGCGCCAGCAGTGAGTCCCCCGAGGGCAATGAGCAGTTCTTC.

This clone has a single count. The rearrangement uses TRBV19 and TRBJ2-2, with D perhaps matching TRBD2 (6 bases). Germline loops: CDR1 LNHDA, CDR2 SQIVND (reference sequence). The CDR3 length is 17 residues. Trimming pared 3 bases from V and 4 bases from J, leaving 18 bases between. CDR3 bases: TGTGCCAGTAGTATGCATCCGTCAGGGAGGAGCACCGGGGAGCTGTTTTTT. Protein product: CASSMHPSGRSTGELFF.

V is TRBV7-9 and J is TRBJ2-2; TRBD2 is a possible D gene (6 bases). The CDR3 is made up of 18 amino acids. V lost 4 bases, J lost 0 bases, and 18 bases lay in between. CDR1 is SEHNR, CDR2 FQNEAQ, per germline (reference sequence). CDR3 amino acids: CASSSPPGEKPNTGELFF. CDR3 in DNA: TGTGCCAGCAGCTCACCCCCGGGGGAGAAGCCGAACACCGGGGAGCTGTTTTTT.

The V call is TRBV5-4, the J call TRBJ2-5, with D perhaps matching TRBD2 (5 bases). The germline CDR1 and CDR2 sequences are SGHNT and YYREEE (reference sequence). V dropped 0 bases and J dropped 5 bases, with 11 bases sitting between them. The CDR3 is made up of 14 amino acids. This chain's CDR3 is CASSLAGMAETQYF. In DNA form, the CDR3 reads TGTGCCAGCAGCTTGGCCGGGATGGCGGAGACCCAGTACTTC.

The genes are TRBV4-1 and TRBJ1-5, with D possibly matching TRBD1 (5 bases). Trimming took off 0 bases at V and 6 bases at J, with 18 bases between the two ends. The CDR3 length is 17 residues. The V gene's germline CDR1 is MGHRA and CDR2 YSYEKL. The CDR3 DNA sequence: TGCGCCAGCAGCCAAGATGGTGGCAGGGTTTTCCCTCAGCCCCAGCATTTT. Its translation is CASSQDGGRVFPQPQHF.

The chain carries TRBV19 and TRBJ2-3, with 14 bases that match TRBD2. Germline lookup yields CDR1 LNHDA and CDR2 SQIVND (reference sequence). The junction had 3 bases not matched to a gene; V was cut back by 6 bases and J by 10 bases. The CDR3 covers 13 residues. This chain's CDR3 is CASSRLAGGPQYF. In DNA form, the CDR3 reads TGTGCCAGTAGCCGACTAGCGGGAGGGCCGCAGTATTTT. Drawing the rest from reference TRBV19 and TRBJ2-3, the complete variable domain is DGGITQSPKYLFRKEGQNVTLSCEQNLNHDAMYWYRQDPGQGLRLIYYSQIVNDFQKGDIAEGYSVSREKKESFPLTVTSAQKNPTAFYLCASSRLAGGPQYFGPGTRLTVL.

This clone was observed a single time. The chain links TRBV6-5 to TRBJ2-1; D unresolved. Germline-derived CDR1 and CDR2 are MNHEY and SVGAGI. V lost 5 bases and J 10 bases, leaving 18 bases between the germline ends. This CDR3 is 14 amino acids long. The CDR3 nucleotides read TGTGCCAGCAGTACCCAAGCTACGGTGCGGGAGCAGTTCTTC. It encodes CASSTQATVREQFF.

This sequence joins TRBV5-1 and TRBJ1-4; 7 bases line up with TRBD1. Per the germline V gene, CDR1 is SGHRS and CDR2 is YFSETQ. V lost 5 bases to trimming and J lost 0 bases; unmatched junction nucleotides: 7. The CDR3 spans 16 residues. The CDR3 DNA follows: TGCGCCAGCAGTTCTACAGGGGCGCCAACTAATGAAAAACTGTTTTTT. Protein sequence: CASSSTGAPTNEKLFF. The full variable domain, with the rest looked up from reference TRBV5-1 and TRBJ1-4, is KAGVTQTPRYLIKTRGQQVTLSCSPISGHRSVSWYQQTPGQGLQFLFEYFSETQRNKGNFPGRFSGRQFSNSRSEMNVSTLELGDSALYLCASSSTGAPTNEKLFFGSGTQLSVL.

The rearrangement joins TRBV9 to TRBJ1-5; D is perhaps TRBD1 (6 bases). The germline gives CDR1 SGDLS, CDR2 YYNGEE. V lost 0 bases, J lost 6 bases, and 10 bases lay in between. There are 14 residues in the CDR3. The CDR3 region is CASSVEGGAQPQHF. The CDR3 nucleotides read TGTGCCAGCAGCGTAGAAGGGGGGGCTCAGCCCCAGCATTTT.

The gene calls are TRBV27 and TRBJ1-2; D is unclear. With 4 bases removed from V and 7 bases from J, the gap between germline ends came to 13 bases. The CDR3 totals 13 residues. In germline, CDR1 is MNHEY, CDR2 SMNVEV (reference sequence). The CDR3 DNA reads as TGTGCCAGCAGTTCCCTCGGGGTCTCTGGCTACACCTTC. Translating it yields CASSSLGVSGYTF.

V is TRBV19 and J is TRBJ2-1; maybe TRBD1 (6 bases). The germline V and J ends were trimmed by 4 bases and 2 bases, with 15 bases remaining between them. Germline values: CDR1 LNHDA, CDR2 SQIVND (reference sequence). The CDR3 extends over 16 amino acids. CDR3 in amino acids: CASSKNRASPYNEQFF. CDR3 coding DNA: TGTGCCAGTAGTAAAAACAGGGCTAGTCCCTACAATGAGCAGTTCTTC.

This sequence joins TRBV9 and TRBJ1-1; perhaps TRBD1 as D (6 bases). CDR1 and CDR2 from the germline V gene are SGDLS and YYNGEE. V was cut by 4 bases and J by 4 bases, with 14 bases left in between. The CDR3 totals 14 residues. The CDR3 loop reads CASSPEGGTTEAFF. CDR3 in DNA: TGTGCCAGCAGCCCCGAGGGGGGGACCACTGAAGCTTTCTTT.

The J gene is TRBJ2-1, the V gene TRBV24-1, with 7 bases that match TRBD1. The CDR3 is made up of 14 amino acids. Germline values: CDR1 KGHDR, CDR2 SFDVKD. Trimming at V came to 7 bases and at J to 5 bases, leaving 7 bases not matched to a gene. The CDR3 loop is CATSQTGNDNEQFF. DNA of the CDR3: TGTGCCACCAGCCAGACAGGGAACGACAATGAGCAGTTCTTC.

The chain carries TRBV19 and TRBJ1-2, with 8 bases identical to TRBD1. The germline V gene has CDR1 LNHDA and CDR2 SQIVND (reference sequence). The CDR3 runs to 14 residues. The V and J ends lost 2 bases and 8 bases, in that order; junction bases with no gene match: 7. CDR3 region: CASSIRKTGDGYTF. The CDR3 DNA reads TGTGCCAGTAGTATACGGAAGACAGGGGACGGCTACACCTTC.

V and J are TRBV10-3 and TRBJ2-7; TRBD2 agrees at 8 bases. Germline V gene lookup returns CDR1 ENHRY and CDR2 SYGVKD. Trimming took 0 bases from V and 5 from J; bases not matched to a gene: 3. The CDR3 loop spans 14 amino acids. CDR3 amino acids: CAISESAGGDEQYF. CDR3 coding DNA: TGTGCCATCAGTGAGTCGGCGGGAGGCGACGAGCAGTACTTC.

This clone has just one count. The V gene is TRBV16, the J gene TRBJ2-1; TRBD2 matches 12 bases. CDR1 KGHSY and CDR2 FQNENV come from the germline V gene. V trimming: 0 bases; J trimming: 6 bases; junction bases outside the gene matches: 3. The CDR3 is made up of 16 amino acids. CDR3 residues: CASSQSSSGGANEQFF. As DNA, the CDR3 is TGTGCCAGCAGCCAATCCTCTAGCGGGGGGGCCAATGAGCAGTTCTTC.

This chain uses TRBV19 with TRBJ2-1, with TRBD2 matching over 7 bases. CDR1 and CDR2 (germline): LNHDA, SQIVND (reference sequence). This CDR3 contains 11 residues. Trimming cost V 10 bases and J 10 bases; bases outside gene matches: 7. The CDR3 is CATKGGREQFF. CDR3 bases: TGTGCCACCAAGGGAGGGAGGGAGCAGTTCTTC.